This TCR beta chain was retrieved from a study of blood T cell repertoires in COVID-19 (TCRdb year 2020). For context, the study as a whole: Samples from collaborators originated in the United States, Italy and Spain and spanned both the acute and convalescent phases of COVID-19. The prospective study material was composed of cDNA or gDNA derived from T cells, B-cell-depleted T cells, or PBMCs. The dataset comprised deeply sampled blood TCRbeta repertoires from subjects exposed to, actively infected with, or recovered from COVID-19. A freely available public database, intended as a resource for researchers studying the immune response to SARS-CoV-2, is where the repertoires were released. The samples were drawn from the first 160 participants of the ongoing ImmuneRACE study and from over 950 subjects provided by 6 global collaborators. Sample metadata almost always included a de-identified subject ID, COVID-19 status, age in years and sex. Where available, HLA class I and class II types were obtained from metadata supplied by the sample provider rather than from assay-based typing. The research as a whole found: How much clinical and demographic metadata was included differed by source and by participant, and the metadata was provided uncurated.

The immunoSEQ Assay, a bias-controlled multiplex PCR, was used to amplify TCRbeta CDR3 regions from genomic DNA. The study's processing was this. Within the assay, amplification of reference gene primers was used to estimate how many nucleated cells each sample contained. To quantify the absolute abundance of each unique TCRbeta CDR3 rearrangement, sequence reads were collapsed and filtered. For each sample, productive Simpson clonality was calculated as the square root of Simpson's diversity index over productive rearrangements. TCRdb stores this immuneACCESS table with in-frame sequences only. Part of the clones is absent; in the studies checked, under half of the shortfall reflects unresolved V genes, and no reason is known for the rest. Clone size and V and J calls were adopted from that table, with D and trimming inferred from the DNA. For this sample the table gives about 250,000 clones, of which about 89% were detected only once. The ten largest clones take up around 0.84% of the sample.

Worth noting for this clone: Which antigen it targets is not known. Nothing much larger sits one base from this clone, and base qualities are not available.

Whole blood was collected in K2EDTA tubes by collaborating institutions according to the institutions' own protocols. For TCRbeta analysis, collaborators shipped samples in one of three forms: frozen whole blood, isolated PBMCs, or DNA extracted from either of those sample types. From cysteine to phenylalanine, the CDR3 is 12 amino acids long. Just the 36-base CDR3 DNA is kept, in frame starting at base 1. V is cut by 4 bases and J by 4 bases, and the space between the germline ends is 7 bases. Sample: peripheral blood. This TCR came from a man in his thirties or forties with acute or convalescent COVID-19. Rearrangement joined TRBV12-3 or TRBV12-4 to TRBJ1-2, and perhaps TRBD1 as D gene, on 5 matching bases. CDR3 sequence: CASSSQGYGYTF. The DNA sequence is as follows: TGTGCCAGCAGTTCGCAGGGCTATGGCTACACCTTC.